What follows are 27 T cell receptor beta chains derived from one specimen sequenced in a study of blood T cell repertoires in COVID-19. Assay used: immunoSEQ multiplex PCR; TCRdb lists only in-frame clones, some missing. The data hold about 370,000 clones, with 90% to 95% observed a single time. Sequencing was performed on PBMCs or T cells enriched from blood (not recorded which). These receptors were taken from a woman aged 40 to 55 who had been exposed to COVID-19.

This chain connects TRBV6-5 to TRBJ1-6; D is uncertain. CDR1 MNHEY and CDR2 SVGAGI come from the germline V gene. CDR3 length: 14 residues. Trimming shortened V by 2 bases and J by 7 bases, and 9 bases separated the two germline ends. CDR3 sequence reads: CASSYQNGNSPLHF. The CDR3 bases are TGTGCCAGCAGTTACCAGAACGGGAATTCACCCCTCCACTTT.

The rearrangement uses TRBV6-5 and TRBJ2-2; perhaps TRBD1 as D (7 bases). The CDR3 length is 14 residues. The germline V gene encodes CDR1 MNHEY and CDR2 SVGAGI. V lost 11 bases and J 0 bases, leaving 13 bases between the germline ends. This CDR3 is CAGGTESNTGELFF. In DNA form, the CDR3 reads TGTGCCGGCGGGACAGAGTCGAACACCGGGGAGCTGTTTTTT.

This clone was detected a few times. The J gene is TRBJ2-1, the V gene TRBV24-1, with D perhaps matching TRBD2 (5 bases). Looked up from germline, CDR1 is KGHDR and CDR2 is SFDVKD. V lost 6 bases, J lost 4 bases, and 15 bases lay in between. The CDR3 totals 15 residues. The CDR3 protein is CATSPGGLGYNEQFF. The CDR3 DNA reads as TGTGCCACCAGTCCCGGCGGGCTAGGGTACAATGAGCAGTTCTTC.

The CDR3, as DNA: TGTGCCAGCAGCTTACATGGGGCCACTGAAGCTTTCTTT. Translation gives CASSLHGATEAFF. The rearrangement joins TRBV5-5 to TRBJ1-1; a possible D gene is TRBD1 (5 bases). Germline CDR1 is SGHKS and CDR2 is YYEKEE (reference sequence). There are 13 residues in the CDR3. Trimming left V 2 bases short and J 4 bases short, with 9 bases between.

V is TRBV5-1 and J is TRBJ2-1; TRBD2 agrees at 13 bases. This CDR3 is built from 16 residues. The trim removed 2 bases at V and 4 bases at J, leaving 3 bases unmatched. CDR1 is SGHRS, CDR2 YFSETQ, per germline. As DNA, the CDR3 is TGCGCCAGCAGCTTAGGACTAGCGGGAGCATACAATGAGCAGTTCTTC. It yields the protein CASSLGLAGAYNEQFF.

This chain uses TRBV2 with TRBJ1-1; D is perhaps TRBD1 (5 bases). This CDR3 region has 14 residues. V lost 6 bases and J 11 bases, leaving 22 bases between the germline ends. The germline CDR1 and CDR2 sequences are SNHLY and FYNNEI. CDR3 protein: CASRLEGLQGLAFF. The CDR3, as DNA: TGTGCCAGCAGATTGGAGGGACTACAAGGATTGGCTTTCTTT.

The chain joins TRBV4-1 to TRBJ2-5, with TRBD2 identical over 12 bases. Looked up from germline, CDR1 is MGHRA and CDR2 is YSYEKL. J lost 9 bases, V lost 4 bases, and 12 bases had no gene match. The CDR3 is 16 amino acids. CDR3 amino acids: CASSPTTSGSYAPQYF. As DNA, the CDR3 is TGCGCCAGCAGCCCAACGACTAGCGGGAGTTATGCGCCCCAGTACTTC.

The CDR3 region has the DNA TGTGCCACCAGCAGAGATCCGGGGTGGTCCAACTATGGCTACACCTTC. It codes for CATSRDPGWSNYGYTF. The rearrangement links TRBV15 to TRBJ1-2; the D is unclear. Trimming stripped 0 bases from V and 2 bases from J, with 13 bases between. In germline, CDR1 is LNHNV, CDR2 YYDKDF (reference sequence). There are 16 residues in the CDR3.

The chain uses TRBV4-1 and TRBJ2-7, with 10 positions matching TRBD2. The length of the CDR3 is 17 residues. From germline, CDR1 is MGHRA and CDR2 YSYEKL. The V and J ends lost 1 base and 4 bases, in that order; junction bases with no gene match: 10. The CDR3 nucleotides read TGCGCCAGCAGCCAAGTTCGGGCTAGCGGGAGAGGGTACGAGCAGTACTTC. Translated, it gives CASSQVRASGRGYEQYF.

The V call is TRBV7-9, the J call TRBJ1-2; possibly TRBD1 for D (6 bases). The CDR3 is 14 amino acids. Germline V gene data show CDR1 as SEHNR and CDR2 as FQNEAQ (reference sequence). Trimming cost V 1 base and J 7 bases, with 13 bases left between them. CDR3 in DNA: TGTGCCAGCAGCTTAGAGGGACAAAGTCCTGGCTACACCTTC. Amino acids: CASSLEGQSPGYTF.

This clone was seen only a few times. This chain uses TRBV7-9 with TRBJ1-4; D perhaps matches TRBD1 (5 bases). V dropped 6 bases and J dropped 4 bases, with 12 bases sitting between them. The germline V gene encodes CDR1 SEHNR and CDR2 FQNEAQ (reference sequence). CDR3 size: 14 residues. The CDR3 DNA follows: TGTGCCAGCAGTGACAGTGCCCATAATGAAAAACTGTTTTTT. This encodes CASSDSAHNEKLFF.

The V and J genes are TRBV4-3 and TRBJ2-2; D gene uncertain. CDR1 is LGHNA, CDR2 YSLEER, per germline. The CDR3 is made up of 10 amino acids. The V gene lost 9 bases and the J gene lost 6 bases, with 5 bases spanning the gap. CDR3 sequence reads: CARGPGELFF. CDR3 nucleotides: TGCGCCAGGGGCCCCGGGGAGCTGTTTTTT.

J is TRBJ1-2 and V is TRBV5-5, with D perhaps matching TRBD1 (6 bases). The germline gives CDR1 SGHKS, CDR2 YYEKEE (reference sequence). Deletions cut 4 bases from V and 6 bases from J, with 19 bases between. This CDR3 has 15 residues. CDR3 coding DNA: TGTGCCAGCAGCCGACCAGGAAGACAGGAGGATGGCTACACCTTC. Translation: CASSRPGRQEDGYTF.

V gene TRBV11-1 combines with J gene TRBJ2-7; the match to TRBD1 covers 7 bases. J lost 3 bases, V lost 5 bases, and 13 bases had no gene match. The CDR3 length is 16 residues. Germline CDR1 SGHAT, CDR2 FQDESV (reference sequence). CDR3 loop: CASSPGTAPRIYEQYF. CDR3 in DNA: TGTGCCAGCAGCCCCGGGACAGCCCCGCGCATCTACGAGCAGTACTTC.

The chain has TRBV12-3 or TRBV12-4 and TRBJ1-6, with 7 bases fitting TRBD1. This CDR3 has 13 residues. With V trimmed by 3 bases and J by 8 bases, 1 base remained unmatched. CDR3 bases: TGTGCCAGCAGTTTCCAGGGGGATTCACCCCTCCACTTT. It encodes CASSFQGDSPLHF.

The chain joins TRBV19 to TRBJ2-2; 11 bases map to TRBD2. Trimming cost V 1 base and J 5 bases; bases outside gene matches: 0. This CDR3 region has 15 residues. The germline CDR1 and CDR2 sequences are LNHDA and SQIVND (reference sequence). Here the CDR3 DNA reads TGTGCCAGTAGTATAGGACTAGCGGGAACCGGGGAGCTGTTTTTT. Protein sequence: CASSIGLAGTGELFF.

The chain joins TRBV11-2 to TRBJ1-1; TRBD1 agrees at 9 bases. This CDR3 is built from 17 residues. Germline V gene data show CDR1 as SGHAT and CDR2 as FQNNGV. J was trimmed by 0 bases and V by 5 bases; bases with no gene match: 10. The CDR3 coding sequence is TGTGCCAGCAGCCGAACCGGGGACAGGGATGTGAACACTGAAGCTTTCTTT. Protein: CASSRTGDRDVNTEAFF. The full variable domain, completed using reference TRBV11-2 and TRBJ1-1, is EAGVAQSPRYKIIEKRQSVAFWCNPISGHATLYWYQQILGQGPKLLIQFQNNGVVDDSQLPKDRFSAERLKGVDSTLKIQPAKLEDSAVYLCASSRTGDRDVNTEAFFGQGTRLTVV.

The genes are TRBV7-9 and TRBJ1-4, with 8 bases matching TRBD1. There are 15 residues in the CDR3. V was clipped by 4 bases and J by 10 bases; unmatched bases: 11. From germline, CDR1 is SEHNR and CDR2 FQNEAQ (reference sequence). The CDR3 region has the DNA TGTGCCAGCAGCTCTTTGGACAGGGAATATGGAAAACTGTTTTTT. Residues: CASSSLDREYGKLFF.

This chain uses TRBV7-2 with TRBJ1-2; the match to TRBD1 covers 7 bases. The germline V gene encodes CDR1 SGHTA and CDR2 FQGNSA. CDR3 length equals 15 residues. J gave up 6 bases and V 3 bases, and 10 bases lay outside the gene matches. The CDR3 loop is CASSLGDSQSDGYTF. In DNA, the CDR3 is TGTGCCAGCAGCTTGGGGGACAGTCAGAGTGATGGCTACACCTTC.

The chain uses TRBV25-1 and TRBJ1-2; 11 bases align to TRBD1. The CDR3 runs to 15 residues. The V segment lost 3 bases and the J segment 8 bases; nucleotides outside the gene matches: 8. Germline assignment: CDR1 MGHDK and CDR2 SYGVNS. CDR3 bases: TGTGCCAGCAGTGACTCGGGACAGGGGGAAAGAGGCTACACCTTC. It codes for CASSDSGQGERGYTF.

This clone was detected once. This rearrangement joins TRBV25-1 to TRBJ1-2; TRBD1 is a possible D gene (5 bases). Germline CDR1 and CDR2: MGHDK and SYGVNS. CDR3 size: 17 residues. V gave up 1 base and J gave up 9 bases, with 24 bases separating them. Here the CDR3 DNA reads TGTGCCAGCAGTGAATGGGGGACTGGGGACGGCTCTATTCGCTACACCTTC. Its protein product is CASSEWGTGDGSIRYTF.

The chain combines TRBV12-5 with TRBJ1-4; perhaps TRBD1 as D (6 bases). V was clipped by 5 bases and J by 3 bases, with 10 bases between them. The CDR3 length is 14 residues. Germline V lookup: CDR1 LGHNT, CDR2 FRNRAP. The chain's CDR3 is CASGQGNPNEKLFF. The CDR3 DNA is TGTGCTAGTGGTCAGGGGAATCCTAATGAAAAACTGTTTTTT.

The J gene is TRBJ2-7, the V gene TRBV7-2, with D tentatively TRBD1 (7 bases). The germline CDR1 and CDR2 sequences are SGHTA and FQGNSA. Trimming pared 2 bases from V and 7 bases from J, leaving 15 bases between. The CDR3 extends over 14 amino acids. CDR3 coding DNA: TGTGCCAGCAGCTTAAGCGGACAGGCGGGGGAGCAGTACTTC. It codes for CASSLSGQAGEQYF.

The chain is built from TRBV5-1 and TRBJ1-2; 7 nucleotides match TRBD1. The CDR3 extends over 14 amino acids. From germline, CDR1 is SGHRS and CDR2 YFSETQ. V gave up 4 bases and J gave up 0 bases; unmatched junction bases: 3. The CDR3 DNA is TGCGCCAGCAGCCGCGGACAGGCTAACTATGGCTACACCTTC. As protein: CASSRGQANYGYTF.

The rearrangement joins TRBV19 to TRBJ1-2; weak D call: TRBD1 (6 bases). Germline V gene sequence: CDR1 LNHDA, CDR2 SQIVND (reference sequence). Trimming took off 4 bases at V and 0 bases at J, with 18 bases between the two ends. The CDR3 spans 17 residues. CDR3 amino acids: CASSTLFSGGTNYGYTF. Written as DNA, the CDR3 is TGTGCCAGTAGTACTCTTTTTTCGGGGGGCACTAACTATGGCTACACCTTC.

The chain uses TRBV11-3 and TRBJ2-1, with 9 positions matching TRBD1. The ends lost 8 bases at V and 6 bases at J; junction bases unmatched: 8. Germline CDR1 SGHNT, CDR2 YENEEA. The CDR3 sequence is 14 residues long. This CDR3 reads CASATGGGLNEQFF. DNA for the CDR3: TGTGCCAGCGCGACAGGGGGGGGACTCAATGAGCAGTTCTTC.

The chain combines TRBV15 with TRBJ1-1; the match to TRBD1 covers 10 bases. CDR3 length: 18 residues. V was pared by 3 bases and J by 5 bases, with 15 bases of the junction left unmatched. Per germline, CDR1 LNHNV and CDR2 YYDKDF (reference sequence). For the CDR3, the DNA is TGTGCCACCAGCAGTGACGCACGACAGGGGGCAAAGAGGACTGAAGCTTTCTTT. Translation gives CATSSDARQGAKRTEAFF.